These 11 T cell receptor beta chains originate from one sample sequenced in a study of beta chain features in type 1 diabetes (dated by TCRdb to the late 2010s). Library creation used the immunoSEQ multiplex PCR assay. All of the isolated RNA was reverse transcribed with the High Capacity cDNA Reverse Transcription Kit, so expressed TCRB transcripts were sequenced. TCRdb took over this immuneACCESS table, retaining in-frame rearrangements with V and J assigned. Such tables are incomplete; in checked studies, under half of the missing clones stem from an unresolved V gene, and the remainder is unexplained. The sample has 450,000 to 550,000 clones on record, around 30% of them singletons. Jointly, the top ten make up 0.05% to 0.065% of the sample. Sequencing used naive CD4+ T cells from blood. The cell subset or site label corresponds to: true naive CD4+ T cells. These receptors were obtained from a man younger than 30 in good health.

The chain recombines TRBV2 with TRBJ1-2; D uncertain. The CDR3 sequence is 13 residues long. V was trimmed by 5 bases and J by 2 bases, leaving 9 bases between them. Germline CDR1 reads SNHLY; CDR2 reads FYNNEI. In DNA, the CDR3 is TGTGCCAGCAGTCCAGACACGAACTATGGCTACACCTTC. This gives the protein CASSPDTNYGYTF.

CDR3 coding DNA: TGCGCCAGCAGCCAATCCGGACTCGGGGAGCTGTTTTTT. Translating gives CASSQSGLGELFF. The chain recombines TRBV4-3 with TRBJ2-2; D is possibly TRBD2 (5 bases). Trimming pared 2 bases from V and 7 bases from J, leaving 8 bases between. Germline V CDR1 and CDR2: LGHNA, YSLEER. CDR3 length: 13 residues.

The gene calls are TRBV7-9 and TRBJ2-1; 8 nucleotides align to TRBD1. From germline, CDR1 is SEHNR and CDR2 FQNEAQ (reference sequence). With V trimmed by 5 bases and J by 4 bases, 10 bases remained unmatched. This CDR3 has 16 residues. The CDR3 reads CASSPAPGQVYNEQFF. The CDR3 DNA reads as TGTGCCAGCAGCCCCGCACCGGGACAGGTATACAATGAGCAGTTCTTC.

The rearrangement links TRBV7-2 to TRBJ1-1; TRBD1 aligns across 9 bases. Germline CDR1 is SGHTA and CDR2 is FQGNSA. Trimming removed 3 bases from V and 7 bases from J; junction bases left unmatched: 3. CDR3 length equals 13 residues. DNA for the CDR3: TGTGCCAGCAGCTTTGACAGGGGGAATGAAGCTTTCTTT. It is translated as CASSFDRGNEAFF.

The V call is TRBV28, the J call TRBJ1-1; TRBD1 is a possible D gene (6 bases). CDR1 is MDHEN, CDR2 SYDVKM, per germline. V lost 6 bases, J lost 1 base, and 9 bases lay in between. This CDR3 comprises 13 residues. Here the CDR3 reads CASRGGGNTEAFF. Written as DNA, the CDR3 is TGTGCCAGCAGAGGGGGGGGGAACACTGAAGCTTTCTTT.

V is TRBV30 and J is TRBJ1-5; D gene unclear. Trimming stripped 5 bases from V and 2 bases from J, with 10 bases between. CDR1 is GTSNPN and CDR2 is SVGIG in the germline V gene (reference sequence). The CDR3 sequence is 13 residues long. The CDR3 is CAWRARGNQPQHF. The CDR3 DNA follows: TGTGCCTGGCGCGCCCGCGGCAATCAGCCCCAGCATTTT.

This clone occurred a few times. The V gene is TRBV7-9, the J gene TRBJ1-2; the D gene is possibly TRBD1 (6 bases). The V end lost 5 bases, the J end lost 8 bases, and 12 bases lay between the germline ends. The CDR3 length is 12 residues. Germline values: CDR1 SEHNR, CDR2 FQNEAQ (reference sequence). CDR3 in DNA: TGTGCCAGCAGCGTAACAGGGACCGGCTACACCTTC. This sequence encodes CASSVTGTGYTF. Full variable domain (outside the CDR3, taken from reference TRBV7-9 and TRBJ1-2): DTGVSQNPRHKITKRGQNVTFRCDPISEHNRLYWYRQTLGQGPEFLTYFQNEAQLEKSRLLSDRFSAERPKGSFSTLEIQRTEQGDSAMYLCASSVTGTGYTFGSGTRLTVV.

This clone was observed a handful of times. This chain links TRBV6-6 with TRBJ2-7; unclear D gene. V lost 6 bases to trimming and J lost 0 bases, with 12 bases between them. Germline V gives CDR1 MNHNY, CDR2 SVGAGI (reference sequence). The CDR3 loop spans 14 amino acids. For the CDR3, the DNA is TGTGCCAGCAGCCTATACGGAAGCTCCTACGAGCAGTACTTC. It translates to CASSLYGSSYEQYF.

The CDR3 region has the DNA TGTGCCAGCAGCATAGAGGGACAGCAGGGTCAGCCCCAGCATTTT. Encoded protein: CASSIEGQQGQPQHF. The rearrangement uses TRBV9 and TRBJ1-5; 7 positions match TRBD1. Germline V CDR1 and CDR2: SGDLS, YYNGEE. This CDR3 region has 15 residues. With 4 bases clipped from V and 6 bases from J, the junction kept 10 bases outside the gene matches. The variable domain in full, completed from reference TRBV9 and TRBJ1-5, reads DSGVTQTPKHLITATGQRVTLRCSPRSGDLSVYWYQQSLDQGLQFLIQYYNGEERAKGNILERFSAQQFPDLHSELNLSSLELGDSALYFCASSIEGQQGQPQHFGDGTRLSIL.

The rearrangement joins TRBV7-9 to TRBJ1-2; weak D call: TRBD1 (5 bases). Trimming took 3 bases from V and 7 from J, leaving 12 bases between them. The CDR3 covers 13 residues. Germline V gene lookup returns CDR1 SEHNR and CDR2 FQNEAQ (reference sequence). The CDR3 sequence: CASSFSARAGYTF. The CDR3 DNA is TGTGCCAGCAGCTTTTCAGCCAGGGCTGGCTACACCTTC.

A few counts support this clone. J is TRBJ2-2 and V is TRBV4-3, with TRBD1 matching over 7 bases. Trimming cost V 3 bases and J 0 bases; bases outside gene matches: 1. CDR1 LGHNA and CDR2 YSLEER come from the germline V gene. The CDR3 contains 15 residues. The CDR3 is CASSHGTANTGELFF. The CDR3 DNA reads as TGCGCCAGCAGCCATGGGACAGCGAACACCGGGGAGCTGTTTTTT.